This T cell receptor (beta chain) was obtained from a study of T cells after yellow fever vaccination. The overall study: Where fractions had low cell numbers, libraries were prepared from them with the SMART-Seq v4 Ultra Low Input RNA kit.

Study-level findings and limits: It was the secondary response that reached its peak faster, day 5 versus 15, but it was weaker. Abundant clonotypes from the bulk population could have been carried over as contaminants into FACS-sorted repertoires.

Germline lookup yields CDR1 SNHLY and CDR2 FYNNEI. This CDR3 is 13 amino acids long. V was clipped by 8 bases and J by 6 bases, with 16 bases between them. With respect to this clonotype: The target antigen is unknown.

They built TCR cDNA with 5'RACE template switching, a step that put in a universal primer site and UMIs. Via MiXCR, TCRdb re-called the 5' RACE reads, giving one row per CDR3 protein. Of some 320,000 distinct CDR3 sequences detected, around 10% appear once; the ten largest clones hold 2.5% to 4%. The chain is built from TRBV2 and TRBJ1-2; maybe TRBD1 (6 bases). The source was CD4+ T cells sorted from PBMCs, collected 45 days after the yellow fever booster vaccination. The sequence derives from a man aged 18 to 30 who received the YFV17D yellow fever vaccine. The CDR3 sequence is CASLGGLRNGYTF. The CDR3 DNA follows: TGTGCCAGCCTAGGGGGGTTGAGGAATGGCTACACCTTC.